The next 21 T cell receptor beta chains were all read from a single sample in a study of T cell repertoires in cytomegalovirus infection. In TCRdb, the reads were re-called with MiXCR into one record per CDR3 protein. The table includes 680,000 or so distinct CDR3 sequences, 35% to 40% detected once. Sequenced material: PBMCs. The receptors derive from a human donor in good health (CMV status not recorded). Some clones in this sample may be carry-over from other donors' samples.

This clonotype was counted only a few times. The V and J genes are TRBV6-6 and TRBJ1-1; D possibly corresponds to TRBD1 (5 bases). Germline V CDR1 and CDR2: MNHNY, SVGAGI (reference sequence). V was pared by 7 bases and J by 0 bases, with 9 bases between. The CDR3 totals 13 residues. CDR3 protein: CASTPGLNTEAFF. The CDR3, as DNA: TGTGCCAGCACCCCAGGGCTGAACACTGAAGCTTTCTTT.

This clonotype has ten or more counts. This sequence joins TRBV7-2 and TRBJ2-7, with D uncertain. Germline assignment: CDR1 SGHTA and CDR2 FQGNSA. The CDR3 is made up of 13 amino acids. Trimming took off 7 bases at V and 4 bases at J, with 14 bases between the two ends. The CDR3 nucleotides are TGTGCCAGCACCCCTTACCAGAAATACGAGCAGTACTTC. Protein: CASTPYQKYEQYF.

This clonotype has only a few counts. The J gene is TRBJ2-1, the V gene TRBV5-4, with a possible D match to TRBD2 (7 bases). Between the trimmed V and J ends, which lost 5 bases and 2 bases, there was a span of 17 bases. Per the germline V gene, CDR1 is SGHNT and CDR2 is YYREEE (reference sequence). The CDR3 runs 16 residues. CDR3 nucleotide sequence: TGTGCCAGCAGAGGGGGGGCGGGAGAGGCCTACAATGAGCAGTTCTTC. It specifies CASRGGAGEAYNEQFF.

This clonotype was found a few times. The genes are TRBV6-1 and TRBJ1-5; D is uncertain. Between the trimmed V and J ends, which lost 5 bases and 0 bases, there was a span of 8 bases. The germline V gene has CDR1 MNHNS and CDR2 SASEGT. The CDR3 has 14 residues. This CDR3 is CASSQFGSNQPQHF. CDR3 coding DNA: TGTGCCAGCAGTCAGTTCGGTAGCAATCAGCCCCAGCATTTT.

The chain employs TRBV10-3 and TRBJ1-1; no clear D. The germline CDR1 and CDR2 sequences are ENHRY and SYGVKD. The CDR3 spans 17 residues. V gave up 2 bases and J gave up 0 bases, with 16 bases separating them. The CDR3 spells CAISEPNTDEMNTEAFF. Written as DNA, the CDR3 is TGTGCCATCAGTGAGCCGAACACGGACGAGATGAACACTGAAGCTTTCTTT.

J is TRBJ2-1 and V is TRBV7-9, with 9 bases that match TRBD2. The CDR3 has 16 residues. Germline CDR1 is SEHNR and CDR2 is FQNEAQ (reference sequence). The junction had 9 bases not matched to a gene; V was cut back by 2 bases and J by 7 bases. The CDR3 DNA sequence: TGTGCCAGCAGCTTATCGATCGGACTAGCGAGGAATGAGCAGTTCTTC. This encodes CASSLSIGLARNEQFF.

This clonotype came up many times. The CDR3 bases are TGTGCCAGCAGCTTCAAATCCGCAGGGTCGGAGGCTTTCTTT. It is translated as CASSFKSAGSEAFF. The rearrangement joins TRBV5-4 to TRBJ1-1, with a possible D match to TRBD1 (5 bases). In germline, CDR1 is SGHNT, CDR2 YYREEE (reference sequence). The CDR3 has 14 residues. Trimming shortened V by 2 bases and J by 11 bases, and 19 bases separated the two germline ends.

About this clonotype: The CDR3 does not end in the conserved phenylalanine or tryptophan, so this is likely a read error. V gene TRBV6-1 combines with J gene TRBJ2-7, with 12 bases lining up with TRBD1. The CDR3 extends over 17 amino acids. From germline, CDR1 is MNHNS and CDR2 SASEGT. V was pared by 2 bases and J by 7 bases, with 12 bases of the junction left unmatched. Here the CDR3 reads CASSEPPPGQGAWEQYL. The DNA of the CDR3 is TGTGCCAGCAGTGAACCACCTCCGGGACAGGGGGCGTGGGAGCAGTACTTA.

This clonotype was seen repeatedly, ten times or more. This chain links TRBV28 with TRBJ1-2; D might be TRBD1 (6 bases). V dropped 2 bases and J dropped 10 bases, with 20 bases sitting between them. The CDR3 consists of 15 residues. The germline V gene encodes CDR1 MDHEN and CDR2 SYDVKM. CDR3 protein: CASSLGDRSSSAYTF. CDR3 DNA sequence: TGTGCCAGCAGTTTAGGTGACAGGTCATCTTCTGCCTACACCTTC.

There are a few counts of this clonotype. The chain carries TRBV27 and TRBJ2-5, with a weak D call TRBD1 (5 bases). The CDR3 runs to 15 residues. The germline V gene has CDR1 MNHEY and CDR2 SMNVEV (reference sequence). V lost 5 bases to trimming and J lost 4 bases, with 17 bases between them. CDR3 sequence: CASSITPQGRETQYF. The CDR3 bases are TGTGCCAGCAGTATTACCCCGCAGGGAAGAGAGACCCAGTACTTC.

V gene TRBV7-9 combines with J gene TRBJ2-3; D remains unclear. V lost 3 bases and J lost 1, with 20 bases in between. The CDR3 runs 18 residues. Germline CDR1 reads SEHNR; CDR2 reads FQNEAQ (reference sequence). Here the CDR3 DNA reads TGTGCCAGCAGCTTTCTCACCACTCGAATATGGGGCACAGATACGCAGTATTTT. Protein product: CASSFLTTRIWGTDTQYF. Supplemented by reference TRBV7-9 and TRBJ2-3, the full variable domain reads DTGVSQNPRHKITKRGQNVTFRCDPISEHNRLYWYRQTLGQGPEFLTYFQNEAQLEKSRLLSDRFSAERPKGSFSTLEIQRTEQGDSAMYLCASSFLTTRIWGTDTQYFGPGTRLTVL.

This clonotype has only a few counts. The V gene is TRBV7-2, the J gene TRBJ1-2; 11 bases agree with TRBD1. J was trimmed by 8 bases and V by 3 bases; bases with no gene match: 11. Germline lookup yields CDR1 SGHTA and CDR2 FQGNSA. This CDR3 has 16 amino acids. This CDR3 reads CASSFGQGARPDGYTF. The DNA for the CDR3 is TGTGCCAGCAGCTTCGGACAGGGGGCGCGCCCAGACGGCTACACCTTC.

The CDR3 is CASSTLTGGAFF. The CDR3 DNA reads as TGTGCCAGCAGTACCCTTACAGGGGGAGCTTTCTTT. The rearrangement uses TRBV28 and TRBJ1-1; TRBD1 matches 8 bases. Trimming at V came to 5 bases and at J to 10 bases, leaving 6 bases not matched to a gene. Germline loops: CDR1 MDHEN, CDR2 SYDVKM. This CDR3 region has 12 residues.

J is TRBJ2-7 and V is TRBV2; D may be TRBD1 (5 bases). The CDR3 contains 15 residues. Germline values: CDR1 SNHLY, CDR2 FYNNEI. Between the trimmed V and J ends, which lost 4 bases and 3 bases, there was a span of 16 bases. The DNA of the CDR3 is TGTGCCAGCAGTGCTGTGGGGCAGGGTAGCTACGAGCAGTACTTC. This translates into CASSAVGQGSYEQYF.

This rearrangement joins TRBV28 to TRBJ2-1; D tentatively fits TRBD1 or TRBD2 (6 bases each). CDR3 length: 16 amino acids. The V end was cut by 3 bases, the J end by 4 bases, with 16 bases between. CDR1 is MDHEN, CDR2 SYDVKM, per germline. CDR3 in DNA: TGTGCCAGCAGTTTGAACAGGGAGGTGTTTTACAATGAGCAGTTCTTC. Translation: CASSLNREVFYNEQFF.

This clonotype was detected only a few times. The V call is TRBV10-3, the J call TRBJ2-1; D is uncertain. The germline V and J ends were trimmed by 3 bases and 6 bases, with 15 bases remaining between them. CDR1 is ENHRY, CDR2 SYGVKD, per germline. The CDR3 covers 15 residues. Written as DNA, the CDR3 is TGTGCCATCAGTGATCCCGTCGAAGCACCCAATGAGCAGTTCTTC. Encoded protein: CAISDPVEAPNEQFF.

The rearrangement links TRBV29-1 to TRBJ1-1; D is unclear. The CDR3 runs to 10 residues. Germline V gene data show CDR1 as SQVTM and CDR2 as ANQGSEA. The V end lost 4 bases, the J end lost 10 bases, and 10 bases lay between the germline ends. The CDR3 is CSVVRDRAFF. CDR3 sequence (DNA): TGCAGCGTTGTTAGGGATAGAGCTTTCTTT. Full variable domain (outside the CDR3, taken from reference TRBV29-1 and TRBJ1-1): SAVISQKPSRDICQRGTSLTIQCQVDSQVTMMFWYRQQPGQSLTLIATANQGSEATYESGFVIDKFPISRPNLTFSTLTVSNMSPEDSSIYLCSVVRDRAFFGQGTRLTVV.

In nucleotides, the CDR3 is TGTGCCAGCAGCCAAGATCCGGGCAGGGATGGCTACACCTTC. Translating gives CASSQDPGRDGYTF. The chain is built from TRBV3-1 and TRBJ1-2, with a tentative D call TRBD1 (5 bases). The V end lost 0 bases, the J end lost 6 bases, and 11 bases lay between the germline ends. Germline CDR1 LGHDT, CDR2 YNNKEL (reference sequence). The CDR3 length is 14 residues.

The CDR3 region has the DNA TGTGCCAGCAGCCCCCGGGACAGGGGGCCTTCTGGGAATTCACCCCTCCACTTT. Amino acids: CASSPRDRGPSGNSPLHF. V and J are TRBV5-4 and TRBJ1-6; TRBD1 aligns across 12 bases. J gave up 7 bases and V 4 bases, and 12 bases lay outside the gene matches. Germline V gene data show CDR1 as SGHNT and CDR2 as YYREEE (reference sequence). This CDR3 contains 18 residues.

This clonotype was seen a handful of times. This rearrangement joins TRBV28 to TRBJ1-6; D uncertain. CDR1 MDHEN and CDR2 SYDVKM come from the germline V gene. Trimming took 3 bases from V and 8 from J, leaving 11 bases between them. CDR3 length: 14 amino acids. The CDR3: CASSFGGRDSPLHF. In DNA, the CDR3 is TGTGCCAGCAGTTTCGGTGGGAGGGATTCACCCCTCCACTTT.

This clonotype was counted a single time. The chain has TRBV24-1 and TRBJ1-5; the D is unclear. The CDR3 is 12 amino acids. The germline V gene has CDR1 KGHDR and CDR2 SFDVKD. The germline V and J ends were trimmed by 4 bases and 6 bases, with 6 bases remaining between them. The CDR3 region has the DNA TGTGCCACCAGTGAGGGGTTTCAGCCCCAGCATTTT. It translates to CATSEGFQPQHF.